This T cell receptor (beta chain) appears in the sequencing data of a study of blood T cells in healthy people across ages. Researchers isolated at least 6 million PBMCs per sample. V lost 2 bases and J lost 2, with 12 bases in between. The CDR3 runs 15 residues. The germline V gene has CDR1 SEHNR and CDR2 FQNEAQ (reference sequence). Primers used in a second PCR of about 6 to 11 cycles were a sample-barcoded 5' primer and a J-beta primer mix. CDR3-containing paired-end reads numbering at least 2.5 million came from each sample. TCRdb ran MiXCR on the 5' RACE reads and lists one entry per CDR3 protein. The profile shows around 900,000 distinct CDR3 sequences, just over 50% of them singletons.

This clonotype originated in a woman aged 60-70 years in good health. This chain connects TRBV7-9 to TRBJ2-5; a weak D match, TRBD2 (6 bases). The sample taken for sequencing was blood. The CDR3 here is CASSLWAGSQETQYF. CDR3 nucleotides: TGTGCCAGCAGCTTATGGGCGGGGTCACAAGAGACCCAGTACTTC. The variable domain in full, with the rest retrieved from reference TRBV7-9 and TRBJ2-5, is DTGVSQNPRHKITKRGQNVTFRCDPISEHNRLYWYRQTLGQGPEFLTYFQNEAQLEKSRLLSDRFSAERPKGSFSTLEIQRTEQGDSAMYLCASSLWAGSQETQYFGPGTRLLVL.